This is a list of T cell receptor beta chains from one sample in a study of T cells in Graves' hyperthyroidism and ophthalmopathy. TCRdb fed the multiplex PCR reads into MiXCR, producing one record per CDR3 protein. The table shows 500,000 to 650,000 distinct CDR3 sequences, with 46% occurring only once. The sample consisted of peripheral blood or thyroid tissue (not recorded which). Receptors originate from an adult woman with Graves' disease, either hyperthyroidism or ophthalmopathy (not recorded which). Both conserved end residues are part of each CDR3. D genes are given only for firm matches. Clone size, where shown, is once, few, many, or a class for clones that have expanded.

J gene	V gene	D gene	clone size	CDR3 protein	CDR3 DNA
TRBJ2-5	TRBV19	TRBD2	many	CASTTGLAGDETQYF	TGTGCCAGTACCACGGGACTAGCGGGAGATGAGACCCAGTACTTC
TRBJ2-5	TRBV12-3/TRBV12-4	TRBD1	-	CASRASGTGGETQYF	TGTGCCAGCAGGGCCTCCGGGACAGGGGGAGAGACCCAGTACTTC
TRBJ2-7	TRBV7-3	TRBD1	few	CASSLPLSGGLYEQYF	TGTGCCAGCAGCCTACCCCTCTCAGGGGGCCTCTACGAGCAGTACTTC
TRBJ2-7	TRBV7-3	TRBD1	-	CASSLRDSPFYEQYF	TGTGCCAGCAGCTTAAGGGACAGTCCCTTTTACGAGCAGTACTTC
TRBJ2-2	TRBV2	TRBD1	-	CASQLTGRTGELFF	TGTGCCAGCCAACTGACAGGGCGGACCGGGGAGCTGTTTTTT
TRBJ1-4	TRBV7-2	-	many	CASSLVGTAEEKLFF	TGTGCCAGCAGCTTAGTGGGGACGGCGGAGGAAAAACTGTTTTTT
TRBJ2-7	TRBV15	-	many	CATSNRESSYEQYF	TGTGCCACCAGCAACAGGGAGAGCTCCTACGAGCAGTACTTC
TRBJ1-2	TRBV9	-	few	CASSSDPMGGYTF	TGTGCCAGCAGCTCGGACCCGATGGGTGGCTACACCTTC
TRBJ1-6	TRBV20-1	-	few	CSARGRRGVDSPLHF	TGCAGTGCTAGGGGGAGGAGGGGGGTAGATTCACCCCTCCACTTT
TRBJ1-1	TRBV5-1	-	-	CASSISQGTNTGAFF	TGCGCCAGCAGCATATCTCAGGGGACGAACACTGGAGCTTTCTTT
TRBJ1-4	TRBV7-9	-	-	CASSLAFYATNEKLFF	TGTGCCAGCAGCTTAGCTTTTTATGCAACTAATGAAAAACTGTTTTTT
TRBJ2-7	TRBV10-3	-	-	CAIRDSTYEQYF	TGTGCCATCAGGGACAGCACCTACGAGCAGTACTTC
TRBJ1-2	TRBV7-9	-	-	CASSPTANYGYTF	TGTGCCAGCAGCCCTACTGCTAACTATGGCTACACCTTC
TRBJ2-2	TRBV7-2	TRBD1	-	CASTQQGANTGELFF	TGTGCCAGCACCCAACAGGGGGCTAACACCGGGGAGCTGTTTTTT
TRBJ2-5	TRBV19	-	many	CASSRGYQETQYF	TGTGCCAGTAGTCGGGGCTATCAAGAGACCCAGTACTTC
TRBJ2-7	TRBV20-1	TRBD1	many	CSANQGARGEQYF	TGCAGCGCTAACCAGGGGGCGCGGGGAGAGCAGTACTTC
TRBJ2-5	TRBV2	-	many	CASSGQRGVETQYF	TGTGCCAGCAGCGGACAAAGGGGGGTGGAGACCCAGTACTTC
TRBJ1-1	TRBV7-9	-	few	CASSLVLSDTEAFF	TGTGCCAGCAGCTTAGTCTTGAGTGACACTGAAGCTTTCTTT
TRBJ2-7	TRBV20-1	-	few	CSAWARDALSYEQYF	TGCAGTGCTTGGGCTAGGGACGCCCTTTCCTACGAGCAGTACTTC
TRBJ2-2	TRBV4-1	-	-	CASRPSSGARPGELFF	TGCGCCAGCAGGCCGTCTTCGGGGGCGCGTCCCGGGGAGCTGTTTTTT
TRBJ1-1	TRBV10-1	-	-	CASAPIGGTEAFF	TGCGCCAGTGCCCCGATAGGGGGCACTGAAGCTTTCTTT
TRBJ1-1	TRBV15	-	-	CATSRDLLSMNTEAFF	TGTGCCACCAGCAGAGATCTCTTGAGCATGAACACTGAAGCTTTCTTT
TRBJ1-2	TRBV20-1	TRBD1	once	CSPQTGPYGYTF	TGCAGTCCCCAGACAGGGCCCTATGGCTACACCTTC
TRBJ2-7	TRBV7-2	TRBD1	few	CASSRGQGNGEQYF	TGTGCCAGCAGCCGCGGACAGGGGAATGGCGAGCAGTACTTC
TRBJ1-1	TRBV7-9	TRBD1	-	CASSRQGSNTEAFF	TGTGCCAGCAGCAGACAGGGGTCCAACACTGAAGCTTTCTTT
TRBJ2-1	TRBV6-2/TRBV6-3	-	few	CASRRSGHGETQFF	TGTGCCAGCAGGAGGAGCGGCCACGGGGAGACCCAGTTCTTC
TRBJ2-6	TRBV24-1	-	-	CATEVPGANVLTF	TGTGCCACGGAGGTCCCTGGGGCCAACGTCCTGACTTTC
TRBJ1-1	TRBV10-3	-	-	CAISDGTSGANVLTFF	TGTGCCATCAGTGATGGGACCTCTGGGGCCAACGTCCTGACTTTCTTT
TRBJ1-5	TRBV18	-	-	CASSRDGDQPQHF	TGTGCCAGCTCGCGGGACGGCGATCAGCCCCAGCATTTT
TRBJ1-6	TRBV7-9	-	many	CASSGGVGATLHF	TGTGCCAGCAGCGGTGGGGTGGGGGCGACCCTCCACTTT
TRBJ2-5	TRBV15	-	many	CATSESTLETQYF	TGTGCCACCAGCGAGAGCACACTGGAGACCCAGTACTTC
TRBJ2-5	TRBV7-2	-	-	CASSAQGANQETQYF	TGTGCCAGCAGCGCCCAAGGGGCAAACCAAGAGACCCAGTACTTC